These 16 T cell receptor beta chains came from one sample sequenced in a study of OX40 agonist ivuxolimab in advanced cancers. Produced via immunoSEQ multiplex PCR; TCRdb's table is partial and in-frame only. The sample records 40,000 to 45,000 clones, 85% to 90% being singletons. The specimen comprised CD4+ or CD8+ T cells sorted from blood, sampled in a trial of the OX40 agonist ivuxolimab. These receptors were collected from an adult with an advanced solid tumor such as melanoma, head and neck, liver or kidney cancer.

This clone was recorded a few times. J is TRBJ1-1 and V is TRBV9; D not resolved. Germline V lookup: CDR1 SGDLS, CDR2 YYNGEE. V dropped 3 bases and J dropped 4 bases, with 7 bases sitting between them. This CDR3 is built from 12 residues. CDR3 coding DNA: TGTGCCAGCAGCGGGTGGAGCACTGAAGCTTTCTTT. Residues: CASSGWSTEAFF.

The gene calls are TRBV19 and TRBJ2-2; no clear D. V was cut by 4 bases and J by 3 bases, with 12 bases left in between. Germline V gene sequence: CDR1 LNHDA, CDR2 SQIVND (reference sequence). This CDR3 contains 15 residues. The CDR3 here is CASSTNDRYTGELFF. In nucleotides, the CDR3 is TGTGCCAGTAGTACGAACGACCGATACACCGGGGAGCTGTTTTTT.

This clone was seen just once. The sample holds other DNA sequences that translate to the same CDR3. The V gene is TRBV19, the J gene TRBJ1-2, with no clear D. Germline lookup yields CDR1 LNHDA and CDR2 SQIVND (reference sequence). Trimming cost V 6 bases and J 7 bases, with 21 bases left between them. This CDR3 is built from 15 residues. The CDR3 loop is CASSLITPAPGGYTF. The DNA of the CDR3 is TGTGCCAGTAGCCTTATAACTCCTGCCCCCGGTGGCTACACCTTC. Together with reference TRBV19 and TRBJ1-2, the CDR3 gives the full variable domain: DGGITQSPKYLFRKEGQNVTLSCEQNLNHDAMYWYRQDPGQGLRLIYYSQIVNDFQKGDIAEGYSVSREKKESFPLTVTSAQKNPTAFYLCASSLITPAPGGYTFGSGTRLTVV.

The chain combines TRBV2 with TRBJ2-1, with TRBD2 identical over 8 bases. Germline values: CDR1 SNHLY, CDR2 FYNNEI. With V trimmed by 9 bases and J by 0 bases, 4 bases remained unmatched. The CDR3 consists of 14 residues. Here the CDR3 reads CASSGMSSYNEQFF. As DNA, the CDR3 is TGTGCCAGTAGCGGGATGAGCTCCTACAATGAGCAGTTCTTC.

The V and J genes are TRBV6-4 and TRBJ2-3, with 8 bases identical to TRBD1. V lost 5 bases and J lost 4; bases outside the gene matches: 8. The length of the CDR3 is 15 residues. Germline CDR1 MRHNA, CDR2 SNTAGT. This chain's CDR3 is CASSYRTGHADTQYF. The CDR3, as DNA: TGTGCCAGCAGTTATAGGACAGGGCACGCAGATACGCAGTATTTT.

The count of this clone is one. This chain connects TRBV28 to TRBJ1-4; no clear D gene. Deletions cut 3 bases from V and 8 bases from J, with 4 bases between. This CDR3 is built from 11 residues. Looked up from germline, CDR1 is MDHEN and CDR2 is SYDVKM. CDR3 amino acids: CASSFKEKLFF. CDR3 coding DNA: TGTGCCAGCAGTTTTAAGGAAAAACTGTTTTTT.

This chain joins TRBV10-3 and TRBJ1-4, with D maybe TRBD1 (6 bases). Between the trimmed V and J ends, which lost 6 bases and 3 bases, there was a span of 8 bases. CDR3 length: 13 residues. CDR1 is ENHRY and CDR2 is SYGVKD in the germline V gene. The CDR3 sequence: CAISGGPNEKLFF. DNA for the CDR3: TGTGCCATCAGCGGGGGGCCTAATGAAAAACTGTTTTTT.

V is TRBV5-1 and J is TRBJ2-7; D may correspond to TRBD1 or TRBD2 (5 bases each). Trimming shortened V by 0 bases and J by 6 bases, and 13 bases separated the two germline ends. The germline V gene encodes CDR1 SGHRS and CDR2 YFSETQ. CDR3 length: 14 residues. The CDR3 nucleotides are TGCGCCAGCAGCTTGGGGGGTTCGAGGGGCGAGCAGTACTTC. This translates into CASSLGGSRGEQYF. Based on the CDR3 plus reference TRBV5-1 and TRBJ2-7, the full variable domain is KAGVTQTPRYLIKTRGQQVTLSCSPISGHRSVSWYQQTPGQGLQFLFEYFSETQRNKGNFPGRFSGRQFSNSRSEMNVSTLELGDSALYLCASSLGGSRGEQYFGPGTRLTVT.

The rearrangement links TRBV9 to TRBJ2-7, with 13 bases lining up with TRBD2. The CDR3 has 15 amino acids. Looked up from germline, CDR1 is SGDLS and CDR2 is YYNGEE. J lost 7 bases, V lost 4 bases, and 8 bases had no gene match. The CDR3 loop reads CASSPGLAGLGEQYF. The CDR3 nucleotides are TGTGCCAGCAGCCCGGGACTAGCGGGGCTTGGGGAGCAGTACTTC.

The rearrangement uses TRBV2 and TRBJ1-1; D is possibly TRBD1 (6 bases). The CDR3 extends over 16 amino acids. Trimming took 5 bases from V and 1 from J, leaving 17 bases between them. The germline CDR1 and CDR2 sequences are SNHLY and FYNNEI. In DNA form, the CDR3 reads TGTGCCAGCAGTCTTCAACAGGGTTTTGGGAACACTGAAGCTTTCTTT. Its protein product is CASSLQQGFGNTEAFF.

This sequence joins TRBV19 and TRBJ2-3, with 10 bases that match TRBD2. Per the germline V gene, CDR1 is LNHDA and CDR2 is SQIVND (reference sequence). The CDR3 sequence is 16 residues long. With V trimmed by 2 bases and J by 6 bases, 8 bases remained unmatched. The CDR3 loop reads CASSIISGRAGDTQYF. In DNA form, the CDR3 reads TGTGCCAGTAGTATAATAAGCGGGAGGGCCGGGGATACGCAGTATTTT.

CDR3 residues: CASSLAGQSYGYTF. The CDR3 DNA is TGTGCCAGCAGCTTGGCGGGACAGAGCTATGGCTACACCTTC. The chain couples TRBV5-4 to TRBJ1-2; 7 positions match TRBD1. CDR3 size: 14 residues. After removal of 0 bases from V and 4 bases from J, the junction contained 3 bases not matched to a gene. CDR1 and CDR2 (germline): SGHNT, YYREEE (reference sequence).

The V and J genes are TRBV23-1 and TRBJ2-7; perhaps TRBD2 as D (5 bases). TRBV23-1 is an ORF for which the function is uncertain. There are 14 residues in the CDR3. Trimming took off 0 bases at V and 2 bases at J, with 8 bases between the two ends. This CDR3 reads CASSQSDGTYEQYF. The DNA for the CDR3 is TGCGCCAGCAGTCAATCGGACGGGACCTACGAGCAGTACTTC.

The chain employs TRBV9 and TRBJ2-1; maybe TRBD2 (6 bases). This CDR3 has 17 amino acids. In germline, CDR1 is SGDLS, CDR2 YYNGEE. Trimming pared 0 bases from V and 0 bases from J, leaving 13 bases between. CDR3 sequence: CASSVGPGSYSYNEQFF. CDR3 in DNA: TGTGCCAGCAGCGTAGGTCCCGGGAGTTACTCCTACAATGAGCAGTTCTTC.

This rearrangement joins TRBV9 to TRBJ2-1; D ambiguous. Germline CDR1 is SGDLS and CDR2 is YYNGEE. The length of the CDR3 is 15 residues. Deletions cut 0 bases from V and 6 bases from J, with 13 bases between. The CDR3 nucleotides read TGTGCCAGCAGCGTAGGCCCGGTGAGCGCCAATGAGCAGTTCTTC. This sequence encodes CASSVGPVSANEQFF. Complete variable domain (other parts from reference TRBV9 and TRBJ2-1): DSGVTQTPKHLITATGQRVTLRCSPRSGDLSVYWYQQSLDQGLQFLIQYYNGEERAKGNILERFSAQQFPDLHSELNLSSLELGDSALYFCASSVGPVSANEQFFGPGTRLTVL.

The chain recombines TRBV5-1 with TRBJ1-1; TRBD1 matches at 7 bases. Unmatched junction bases numbered 3, after V lost 4 bases and J lost 0 bases. Germline CDR1 reads SGHRS; CDR2 reads YFSETQ. The CDR3 totals 14 residues. CDR3 DNA sequence: TGCGCCAGCAGCCGCGGACAGGTGAACACTGAAGCTTTCTTT. It specifies CASSRGQVNTEAFF.